This record concerns one TCR beta chain sequence. Antigen specificity is unknown. The V and J ends lost 4 bases and 8 bases respectively, with 13 bases between them. CDR3 length equals 14 residues. Germline CDR1 reads SGHNT; CDR2 reads YYREEE (reference sequence). These data are taken from a study of T-cell reconstitution after alpha-beta-depleted transplantation in children. General study results and limits: Several hundred expanded graft clones reportedly were the source of alpha-beta T cells about two months after transplant. T-cell counts and diversity at one year following transplant were attributed mainly to newly produced T cells.

Unique molecular identifiers were incorporated into the prepared TCRbeta library. One entry per CDR3 protein results from TCRdb running MiXCR on the PCR reads. The sample carries around 440,000 distinct CDR3 sequences, about 10% recorded once. Sequencing was performed on PBMCs, taken before TCRalphabeta/CD19-depleted stem cell transplant. This receptor was identified in a child aged 2-15 years with inherited bone marrow failure, due to receive a stem cell transplant. V gene TRBV5-4 combines with J gene TRBJ1-6; no firm D call. This CDR3 reads CASSPVPSHSPLHF. The CDR3 DNA sequence: TGTGCCAGCAGCCCCGTCCCGAGCCATTCACCCCTCCACTTT.